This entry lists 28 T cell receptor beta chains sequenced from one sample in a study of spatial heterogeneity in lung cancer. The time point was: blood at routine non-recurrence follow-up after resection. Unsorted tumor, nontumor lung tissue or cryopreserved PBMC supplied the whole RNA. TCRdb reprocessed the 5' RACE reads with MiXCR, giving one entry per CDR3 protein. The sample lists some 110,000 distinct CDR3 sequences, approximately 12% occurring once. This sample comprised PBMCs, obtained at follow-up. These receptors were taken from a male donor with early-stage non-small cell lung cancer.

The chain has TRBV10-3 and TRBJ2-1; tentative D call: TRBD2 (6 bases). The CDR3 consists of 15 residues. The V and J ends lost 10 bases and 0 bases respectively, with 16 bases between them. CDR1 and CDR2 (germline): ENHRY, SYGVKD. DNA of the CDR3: TGTGCCACCGGAGGGCAACAAAGCTCCTACAATGAGCAGTTCTTC. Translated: CATGGQQSSYNEQFF.

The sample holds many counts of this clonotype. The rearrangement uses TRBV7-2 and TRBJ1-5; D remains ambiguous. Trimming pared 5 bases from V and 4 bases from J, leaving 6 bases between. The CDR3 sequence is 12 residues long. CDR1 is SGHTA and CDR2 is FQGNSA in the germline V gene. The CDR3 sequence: CASSPPNQPQHF. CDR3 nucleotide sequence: TGTGCCAGCAGCCCGCCTAATCAGCCCCAGCATTTT.

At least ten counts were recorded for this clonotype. This CDR3 reads CSASRDSNQPQHF. The CDR3, as DNA: TGCAGTGCTAGCAGGGATAGCAATCAGCCCCAGCATTTT. The V and J genes are TRBV20-1 and TRBJ1-5; possibly TRBD1 for D (5 bases). Germline CDR1 and CDR2: DFQATT and SNEGSKA (reference sequence). V gave up 3 bases and J gave up 0 bases, with 6 bases separating them. The CDR3 has 13 amino acids.

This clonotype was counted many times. CDR3 sequence: CASSAPRVASEFF. The CDR3 coding sequence is TGTGCCAGCAGTGCCCCCCGGGTTGCCTCCGAGTTCTTC. The gene calls are TRBV2 and TRBJ2-1; D ambiguous. This CDR3 spans 13 amino acids. CDR1 is SNHLY, CDR2 FYNNEI, per germline. V lost 4 bases and J lost 14, with 18 bases in between.

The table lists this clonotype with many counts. The CDR3, as DNA: TGTGCCAGCAGCCAAGAAGCCGGTCTGTCGCCAGATACGCAGTATTTT. It encodes CASSQEAGLSPDTQYF. This chain uses TRBV4-2 with TRBJ2-3; D gene uncertain. This CDR3 region has 16 residues. Germline CDR1 LGHNA, CDR2 YNFKEQ. The V end was cut by 0 bases, the J end by 4 bases, with 14 bases between.

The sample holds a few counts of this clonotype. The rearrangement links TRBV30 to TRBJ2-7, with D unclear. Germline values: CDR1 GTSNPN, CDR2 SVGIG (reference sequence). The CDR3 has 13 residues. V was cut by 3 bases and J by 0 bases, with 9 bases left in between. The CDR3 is CAWRRKGSYEQYF. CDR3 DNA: TGTGCCTGGAGGCGAAAGGGCTCCTACGAGCAGTACTTC.

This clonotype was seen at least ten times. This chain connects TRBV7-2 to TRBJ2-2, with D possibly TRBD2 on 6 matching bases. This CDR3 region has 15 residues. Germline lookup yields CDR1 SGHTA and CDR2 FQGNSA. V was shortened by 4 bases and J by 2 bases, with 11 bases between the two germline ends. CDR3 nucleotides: TGTGCCAGCAGCTCCGGGACTCCAAACACCGGGGAGCTGTTTTTT. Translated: CASSSGTPNTGELFF.

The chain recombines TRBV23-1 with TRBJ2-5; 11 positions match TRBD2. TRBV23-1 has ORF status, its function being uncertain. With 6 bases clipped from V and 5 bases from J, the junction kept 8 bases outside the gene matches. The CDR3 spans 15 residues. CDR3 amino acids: CASRGLAGGWETQYF. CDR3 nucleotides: TGCGCCAGCAGGGGCCTAGCGGGGGGTTGGGAGACCCAGTACTTC.

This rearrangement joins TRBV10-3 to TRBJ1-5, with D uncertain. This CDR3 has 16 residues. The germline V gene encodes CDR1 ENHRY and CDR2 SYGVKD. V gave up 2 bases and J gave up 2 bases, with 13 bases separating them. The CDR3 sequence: CAISEGRPGRNQPQHF. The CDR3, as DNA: TGTGCCATCAGTGAGGGACGGCCCGGCCGCAATCAGCCCCAGCATTTT.

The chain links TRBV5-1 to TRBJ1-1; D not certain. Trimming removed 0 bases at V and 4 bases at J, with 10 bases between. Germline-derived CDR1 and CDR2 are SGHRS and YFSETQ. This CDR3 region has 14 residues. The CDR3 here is CASSLDGVGTEAFF. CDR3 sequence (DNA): TGCGCCAGCAGCTTGGACGGGGTAGGCACTGAAGCTTTCTTT.

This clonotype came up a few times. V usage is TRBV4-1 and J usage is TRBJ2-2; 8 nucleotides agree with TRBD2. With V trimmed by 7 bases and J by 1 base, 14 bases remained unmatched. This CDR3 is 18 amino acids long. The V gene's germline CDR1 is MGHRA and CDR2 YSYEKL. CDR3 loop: CASTRDGLAGRNTGELFF. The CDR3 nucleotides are TGCGCCAGCACTAGAGATGGGCTAGCGGGTCGGAACACCGGGGAGCTGTTTTTT.

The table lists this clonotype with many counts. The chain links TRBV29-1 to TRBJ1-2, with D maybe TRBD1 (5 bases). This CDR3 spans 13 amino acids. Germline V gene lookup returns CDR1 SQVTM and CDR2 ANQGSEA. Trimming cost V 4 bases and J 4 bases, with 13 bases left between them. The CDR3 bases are TGCAGCGTTGGCTCGAGGGGATCCTATGGCTACACCTTC. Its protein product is CSVGSRGSYGYTF.

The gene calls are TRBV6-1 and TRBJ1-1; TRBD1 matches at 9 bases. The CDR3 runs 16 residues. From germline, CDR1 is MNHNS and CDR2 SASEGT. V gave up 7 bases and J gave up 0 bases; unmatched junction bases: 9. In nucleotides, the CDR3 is TGTGCCAGCAAACTAACCGGGACAGGGATGAACACTGAAGCTTTCTTT. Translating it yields CASKLTGTGMNTEAFF.

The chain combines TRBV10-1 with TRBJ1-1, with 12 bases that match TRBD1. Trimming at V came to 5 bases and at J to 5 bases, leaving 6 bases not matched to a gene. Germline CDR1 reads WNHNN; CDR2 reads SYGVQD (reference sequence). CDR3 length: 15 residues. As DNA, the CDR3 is TGCGCCAGCAGTCCGGGACAGGGGGCAGAAACTGAAGCTTTCTTT. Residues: CASSPGQGAETEAFF.

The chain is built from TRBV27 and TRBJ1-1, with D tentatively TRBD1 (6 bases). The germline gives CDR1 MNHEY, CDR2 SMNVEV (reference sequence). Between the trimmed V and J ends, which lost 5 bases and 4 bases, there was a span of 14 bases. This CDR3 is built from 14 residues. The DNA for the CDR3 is TGTGCCAGCAGTCCGGGGAGCAGGGGCACTGAAGCTTTCTTT. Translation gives CASSPGSRGTEAFF.

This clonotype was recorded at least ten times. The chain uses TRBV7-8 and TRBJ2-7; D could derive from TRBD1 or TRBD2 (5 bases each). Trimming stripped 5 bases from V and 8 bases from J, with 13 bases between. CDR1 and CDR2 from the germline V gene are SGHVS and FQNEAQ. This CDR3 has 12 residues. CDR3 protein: CASSLQGDQQYF. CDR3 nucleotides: TGTGCCAGCAGCCTCCAGGGAGACCAGCAGTACTTC.

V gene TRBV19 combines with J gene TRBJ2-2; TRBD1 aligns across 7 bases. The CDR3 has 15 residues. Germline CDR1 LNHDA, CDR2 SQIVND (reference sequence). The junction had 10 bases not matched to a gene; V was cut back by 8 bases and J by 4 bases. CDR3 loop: CASGLRGIGTGELFF. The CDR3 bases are TGTGCCAGTGGCCTCAGGGGGATAGGCACCGGGGAGCTGTTTTTT.

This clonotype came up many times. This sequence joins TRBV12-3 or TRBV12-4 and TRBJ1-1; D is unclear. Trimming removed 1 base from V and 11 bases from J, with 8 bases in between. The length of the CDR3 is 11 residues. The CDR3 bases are TGTGCCAGCAGTTTAGGCGGACGGGCTTTCTTT. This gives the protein CASSLGGRAFF.

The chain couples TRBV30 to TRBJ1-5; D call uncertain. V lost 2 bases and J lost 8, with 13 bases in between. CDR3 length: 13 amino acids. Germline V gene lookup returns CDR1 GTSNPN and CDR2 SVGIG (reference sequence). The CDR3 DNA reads TGTGCCTGGAGTACGGCAGGCTGGGAGCCCCAGCATTTT. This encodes CAWSTAGWEPQHF. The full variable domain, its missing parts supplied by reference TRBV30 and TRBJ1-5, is SQTIHQWPATLVQPVGSPLSLECTVEGTSNPNLYWYRQAAGRGLQLLFYSVGIGQISSEVPQNLSASRPQDRQFILSSKKLLLSDSGFYLCAWSTAGWEPQHFGDGTRLSIL.

For the CDR3, the DNA is TGTGCCAGCAGCTCCTCAGGGTTAGGTGAGACCCAGTACTTC. Translated: CASSSSGLGETQYF. The V gene is TRBV28, the J gene TRBJ2-5; TRBD1 is a possible D gene (5 bases). V dropped 6 bases and J dropped 5 bases, with 16 bases sitting between them. The germline V gene encodes CDR1 MDHEN and CDR2 SYDVKM. The CDR3 sequence is 14 residues long.

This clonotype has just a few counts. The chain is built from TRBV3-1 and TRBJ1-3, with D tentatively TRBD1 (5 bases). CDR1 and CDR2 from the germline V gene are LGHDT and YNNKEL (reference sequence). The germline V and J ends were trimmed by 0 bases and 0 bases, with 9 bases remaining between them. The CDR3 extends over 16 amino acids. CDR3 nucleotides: TGTGCCAGCAGCCAAGATCGCAGGGCCTCTGGAAACACCATATATTTT. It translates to CASSQDRRASGNTIYF.

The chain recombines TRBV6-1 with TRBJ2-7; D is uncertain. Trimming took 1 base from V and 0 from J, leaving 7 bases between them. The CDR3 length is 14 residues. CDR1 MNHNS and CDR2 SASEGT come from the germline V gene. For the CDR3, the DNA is TGTGCCAGCAGTGAAGGGCCGAGCTCCTACGAGCAGTACTTC. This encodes CASSEGPSSYEQYF.

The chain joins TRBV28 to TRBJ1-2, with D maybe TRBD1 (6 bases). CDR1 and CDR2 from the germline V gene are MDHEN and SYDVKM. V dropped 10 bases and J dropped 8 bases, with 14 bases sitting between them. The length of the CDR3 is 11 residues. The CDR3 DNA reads TGTGCCACCGACAGGTTCGGAGGCTACACCTTC. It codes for CATDRFGGYTF.

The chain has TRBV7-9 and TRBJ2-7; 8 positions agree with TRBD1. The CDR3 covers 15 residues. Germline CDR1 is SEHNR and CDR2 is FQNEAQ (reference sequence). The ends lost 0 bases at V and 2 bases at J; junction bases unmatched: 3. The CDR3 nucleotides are TGTGCCAGCAGCTTAGCGAGGGACAGGCCCTACGAGCAGTACTTC. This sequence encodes CASSLARDRPYEQYF.

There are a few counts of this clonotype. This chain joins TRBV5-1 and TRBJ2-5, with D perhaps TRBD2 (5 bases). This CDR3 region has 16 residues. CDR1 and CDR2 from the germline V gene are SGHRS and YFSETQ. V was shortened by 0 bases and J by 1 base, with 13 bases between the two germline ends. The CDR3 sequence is CASSLVGGFSQETQYF. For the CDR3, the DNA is TGCGCCAGCAGCTTGGTTGGCGGGTTCTCCCAAGAGACCCAGTACTTC. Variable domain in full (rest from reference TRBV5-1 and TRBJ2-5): KAGVTQTPRYLIKTRGQQVTLSCSPISGHRSVSWYQQTPGQGLQFLFEYFSETQRNKGNFPGRFSGRQFSNSRSEMNVSTLELGDSALYLCASSLVGGFSQETQYFGPGTRLLVL.

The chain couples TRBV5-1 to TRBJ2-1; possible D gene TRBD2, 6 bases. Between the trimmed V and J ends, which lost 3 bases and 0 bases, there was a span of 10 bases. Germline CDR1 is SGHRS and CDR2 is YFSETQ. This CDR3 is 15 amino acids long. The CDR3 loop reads CASSYDGSSYNEQFF. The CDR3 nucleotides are TGCGCCAGCAGCTACGACGGGAGCTCCTACAATGAGCAGTTCTTC.

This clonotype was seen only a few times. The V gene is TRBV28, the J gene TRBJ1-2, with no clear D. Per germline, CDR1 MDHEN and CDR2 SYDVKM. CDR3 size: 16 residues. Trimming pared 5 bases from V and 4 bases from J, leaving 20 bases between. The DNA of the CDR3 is TGTGCCAGCAGTACCCCCCGAAAGGGCTTGGCCTATGGCTACACCTTC. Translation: CASSTPRKGLAYGYTF.

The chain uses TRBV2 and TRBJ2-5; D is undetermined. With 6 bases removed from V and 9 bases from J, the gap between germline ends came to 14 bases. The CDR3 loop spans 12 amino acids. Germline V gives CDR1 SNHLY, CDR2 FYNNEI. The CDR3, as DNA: TGTGCCAGCAGCGAGAACAGTGTCGCCCAGTACTTC. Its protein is CASSENSVAQYF.